Listed below are T cell receptor beta chains from one sample, sequenced in a study of blood T cell repertoires in COVID-19. Sequenced by immunoSEQ multiplex PCR; TCRdb stores in-frame clones only, minus some. The sample has roughly 280,000 clones; approximately 86% are singletons. The sample taken for sequencing was peripheral blood. The receptors were gathered from a man aged 30-40 years with active or convalescent COVID-19. CDR3s include the opening cysteine and the closing phenylalanine or tryptophan. Fields, in order: J gene, D gene, CDR3 length, V gene, clone size, CDR3 DNA, CDR3 protein. D genes are given only for firm matches. The size entry is marked missing in some rows and otherwise reads once, few, many or a size class.

j_call: TRBJ1-1
d_call: TRBD1
cdr3_length: 13
v_call: TRBV29-1
clone_size: few
cdr3_nt: TGCAGCGCACTGGGACAGCCGAACACTGAAGCTTTCTTT
cdr3_aa: CSALGQPNTEAFF

j_call: TRBJ1-5
d_call: NA
cdr3_length: 13
v_call: TRBV7-8
clone_size: NA
cdr3_nt: TGTGCCAGCAGGGAACAGGGTAATCAGCCCCAGCATTTT
cdr3_aa: CASREQGNQPQHF

j_call: TRBJ1-6
d_call: TRBD1
cdr3_length: 15
v_call: TRBV10-2
clone_size: NA
cdr3_nt: TGCGCCAGCAGTTACGGGACAGCCTATAATTCACCCCTCCACTTT
cdr3_aa: CASSYGTAYNSPLHF

j_call: TRBJ1-1
d_call: TRBD1
cdr3_length: 14
v_call: TRBV6-5
clone_size: NA
cdr3_nt: TGTGCCAGCAGTTACTCTGGTACAGGGGTGAATGCTTTCTTT
cdr3_aa: CASSYSGTGVNAFF

j_call: TRBJ1-5
d_call: TRBD1
cdr3_length: 15
v_call: TRBV29-1
clone_size: NA
cdr3_nt: TGCAGCCCCCCACCGGGACAGTCTAGCAATCAGCCCCAGCATTTT
cdr3_aa: CSPPPGQSSNQPQHF

j_call: TRBJ1-6
d_call: TRBD1
cdr3_length: 17
v_call: TRBV5-5
clone_size: once
cdr3_nt: TGTGCCAGCAGCGCCCGACAGGGGAGGGACTATAATTCACCCCTCCACTTT
cdr3_aa: CASSARQGRDYNSPLHF

j_call: TRBJ1-2
d_call: TRBD1
cdr3_length: 14
v_call: TRBV5-6
clone_size: NA
cdr3_nt: TGTGCCAGCAGCCCAAAAAGGACAGGGGAAGGCTACACCTTC
cdr3_aa: CASSPKRTGEGYTF

j_call: TRBJ1-3
d_call: NA
cdr3_length: 17
v_call: TRBV4-2
clone_size: NA
cdr3_nt: TGTGCCAGCAGCGGCACAAAACAGGTTTTCTCTGGAAACACCATATATTTT
cdr3_aa: CASSGTKQVFSGNTIYF

j_call: TRBJ1-1
d_call: NA
cdr3_length: 13
v_call: TRBV7-2
clone_size: NA
cdr3_nt: TGTGCCAGCAGCTTAGCCCTACAGGGTCGAGCTTTCTTT
cdr3_aa: CASSLALQGRAFF

j_call: TRBJ1-6
d_call: NA
cdr3_length: 15
v_call: TRBV6-5
clone_size: NA
cdr3_nt: TGTGCCAGCAGCCGGGGGATAATCGGGGTTTCACCCCTCCACTTT
cdr3_aa: CASSRGIIGVSPLHF

j_call: TRBJ1-6
d_call: NA
cdr3_length: 13
v_call: TRBV19
clone_size: once
cdr3_nt: TGTGCCAGTAGTACAGGGTATGATTCACCCCTCCACTTT
cdr3_aa: CASSTGYDSPLHF

j_call: TRBJ2-1
d_call: NA
cdr3_length: 15
v_call: TRBV5-1
clone_size: NA
cdr3_nt: TGCGCCAGCAGCTTGGTTTTCGGACAGAACAATGAGCAGTTCTTC
cdr3_aa: CASSLVFGQNNEQFF

j_call: TRBJ1-1
d_call: TRBD1
cdr3_length: 13
v_call: TRBV18
clone_size: few
cdr3_nt: TGTGCCAGCTCACCCGGGACAGGAAATGAAGCTTTCTTT
cdr3_aa: CASSPGTGNEAFF

j_call: TRBJ2-7
d_call: TRBD2
cdr3_length: 16
v_call: TRBV5-1
clone_size: NA
cdr3_nt: TGCGCCAGCAGCCCAGGGTGGGACTACTCCTCCTACGAGCAGTACTTC
cdr3_aa: CASSPGWDYSSYEQYF

j_call: TRBJ1-5
d_call: NA
cdr3_length: 15
v_call: TRBV6-5
clone_size: NA
cdr3_nt: TGTGCCAGCAGAGGAGGGAGGCTGGTTGCTCAGCCCCAGCATTTT
cdr3_aa: CASRGGRLVAQPQHF

j_call: TRBJ2-3
d_call: NA
cdr3_length: 14
v_call: TRBV11-2
clone_size: NA
cdr3_nt: TGTGCCAGCAGCTTAAACCGCGAAGCGGCTACGCAGTATTTT
cdr3_aa: CASSLNREAATQYF

j_call: TRBJ2-1
d_call: NA
cdr3_length: 13
v_call: TRBV7-2
clone_size: NA
cdr3_nt: TGTGCCAGCAGCTTTTCCCCGGAGGCTGAGCAGTTCTTC
cdr3_aa: CASSFSPEAEQFF

j_call: TRBJ2-2
d_call: NA
cdr3_length: 13
v_call: TRBV5-4
clone_size: NA
cdr3_nt: TGTGCCAGCAGCGCCGGAGGGATGGGGGAGCTGTTTTTT
cdr3_aa: CASSAGGMGELFF

j_call: TRBJ2-2
d_call: TRBD1
cdr3_length: 16
v_call: TRBV9
clone_size: NA
cdr3_nt: TGTGCCAGCAGCCCACGGACAGGTTATACGCCCGGGGAGCTGTTTTTT
cdr3_aa: CASSPRTGYTPGELFF

j_call: TRBJ1-4
d_call: NA
cdr3_length: 14
v_call: TRBV9
clone_size: NA
cdr3_nt: TGTGCCAGCAGCGCCGGCGGCGACTCCGGGAAACTGTTTTTT
cdr3_aa: CASSAGGDSGKLFF

j_call: TRBJ2-1
d_call: TRBD1
cdr3_length: 17
v_call: TRBV7-2
clone_size: few
cdr3_nt: TGTGCCAGCAGCTTATTAGGGGGTCGGACAGGCTACAATGAGCAGTTCTTC
cdr3_aa: CASSLLGGRTGYNEQFF

j_call: TRBJ1-6
d_call: NA
cdr3_length: 13
v_call: TRBV18
clone_size: NA
cdr3_nt: TGTGCCAGCTCACCACCGATCTTGGACAACCTCCACTTT
cdr3_aa: CASSPPILDNLHF

j_call: TRBJ2-3
d_call: NA
cdr3_length: 14
v_call: TRBV19
clone_size: NA
cdr3_nt: TGTGCCAGTAGTCCCCCCAACTCAGCGGATACGCAGTATTTT
cdr3_aa: CASSPPNSADTQYF

j_call: TRBJ1-1
d_call: NA
cdr3_length: 17
v_call: TRBV7-6
clone_size: NA
cdr3_nt: TGTGCCAGCAGTACCGACAGTATCGTTCTCTGGAACACTGAAGCTTTCTTT
cdr3_aa: CASSTDSIVLWNTEAFF

j_call: TRBJ1-3
d_call: TRBD1
cdr3_length: 17
v_call: TRBV27
clone_size: NA
cdr3_nt: TGTGCCAGCAGTCACAGCCATACAGGGGTAAGTGGAAACACCATATATTTT
cdr3_aa: CASSHSHTGVSGNTIYF

j_call: TRBJ1-6
d_call: NA
cdr3_length: 19
v_call: TRBV5-6
clone_size: NA
cdr3_nt: TGTGCCAGCAGCTTTCCGTGTAGAGCCGCGGCGGCAGGGAAATCACCCCTCCACTTT
cdr3_aa: CASSFPCRAAAAGKSPLHF

j_call: TRBJ2-7
d_call: TRBD2
cdr3_length: 14
v_call: TRBV11-2
clone_size: NA
cdr3_nt: TGTGCCAGCAGCTTAGTTGGGGGACTAGGGGAGCAGTACTTC
cdr3_aa: CASSLVGGLGEQYF

j_call: TRBJ2-2
d_call: NA
cdr3_length: 15
v_call: TRBV5-1
clone_size: NA
cdr3_nt: TGCGCCAGCAGCTTGGCGGCGGCGGGTACCGGGGAGCTGTTTTTT
cdr3_aa: CASSLAAAGTGELFF

j_call: TRBJ2-3
d_call: NA
cdr3_length: 15
v_call: TRBV29-1
clone_size: NA
cdr3_nt: TGCAGCGTTGAAGGGGGGCGTGGAGGCTCCGATACGCAGTATTTT
cdr3_aa: CSVEGGRGGSDTQYF

j_call: TRBJ1-5
d_call: NA
cdr3_length: 9
v_call: TRBV20-1
clone_size: NA
cdr3_nt: TGCAGTGCCGGGAGGCCCCAGCATTTT
cdr3_aa: CSAGRPQHF

j_call: TRBJ2-2
d_call: TRBD2
cdr3_length: 15
v_call: TRBV27
clone_size: NA
cdr3_nt: TGTGCCAGCAGTTTATTTGGGCTAGCGGGCGGGGAGCTGTTTTTT
cdr3_aa: CASSLFGLAGGELFF

j_call: TRBJ1-6
d_call: NA
cdr3_length: 15
v_call: TRBV11-2
clone_size: NA
cdr3_nt: TGTGCCAGCAGCCTAGTGAGCTCCTATAATTCACCCCTCCACTTT
cdr3_aa: CASSLVSSYNSPLHF

j_call: TRBJ1-2
d_call: NA
cdr3_length: 15
v_call: TRBV7-2
clone_size: NA
cdr3_nt: TGTGCCAGCAGCTTAGGCGGCGGGGGGAGGAGTGGCTACACCTTC
cdr3_aa: CASSLGGGGRSGYTF

j_call: TRBJ2-7
d_call: NA
cdr3_length: 12
v_call: TRBV29-1
clone_size: few
cdr3_nt: TGCAGCGTTTTATATCAGGACTACGAGCAGTACTTC
cdr3_aa: CSVLYQDYEQYF

j_call: TRBJ1-1
d_call: TRBD1
cdr3_length: 13
v_call: TRBV5-1
clone_size: few
cdr3_nt: TGCGCCAGCAGCGTAAGACAGGGAGGTGAAGCTTTCTTT
cdr3_aa: CASSVRQGGEAFF

j_call: TRBJ2-7
d_call: NA
cdr3_length: 17
v_call: TRBV11-2
clone_size: NA
cdr3_nt: TGTGCCAGCAGCTTGTACGATTCAGGACTTGAAGTGTACGAGCAGTACTTC
cdr3_aa: CASSLYDSGLEVYEQYF

j_call: TRBJ1-2
d_call: NA
cdr3_length: 13
v_call: TRBV6-5
clone_size: NA
cdr3_nt: TGTGCCAGCAGGAGGTCGGCGAACTATGGCTACACCTTC
cdr3_aa: CASRRSANYGYTF

j_call: TRBJ2-5
d_call: NA
cdr3_length: 10
v_call: TRBV20-1
clone_size: NA
cdr3_nt: TGCAGTGCTAGATCTGAGACCCAGTACTTC
cdr3_aa: CSARSETQYF

j_call: TRBJ2-5
d_call: NA
cdr3_length: 13
v_call: TRBV19
clone_size: NA
cdr3_nt: TGTGCCAGTAGTGAAAGGGGTCAAGAGACCCAGTACTTC
cdr3_aa: CASSERGQETQYF

j_call: TRBJ2-1
d_call: NA
cdr3_length: 13
v_call: TRBV27
clone_size: NA
cdr3_nt: TGTGCCAGCAGTCTGGGGACTGTTAATGAGCAGTTCTTC
cdr3_aa: CASSLGTVNEQFF

j_call: TRBJ2-1
d_call: NA
cdr3_length: 16
v_call: TRBV11-2
clone_size: NA
cdr3_nt: TGTGCCAGCAGCTTAGTAGGGCTAGCCTTCTACAATGAGCAGTTCTTC
cdr3_aa: CASSLVGLAFYNEQFF

j_call: TRBJ1-4
d_call: NA
cdr3_length: 16
v_call: TRBV25-1
clone_size: NA
cdr3_nt: TGTGCCAGCAGTGAATCCCCCGCACTGGCTAATGAAAAACTGTTTTTT
cdr3_aa: CASSESPALANEKLFF